This entry lists 16 T cell receptor beta chains sequenced from one sample in a study of PD-1 blockade in mismatch repair-deficient tumors. Measured with immunoSEQ multiplex PCR; TCRdb has only the in-frame clones, and not every one. Among some 84,000 clones listed, around 85% were seen once. The sample here was peripheral blood, taken 12 weeks after starting pembrolizumab. The source is an adult with mismatch repair-deficient cancer.

This clone has more than one count but fewer than ten. The genes are TRBV2 and TRBJ1-5, with D possibly being TRBD1 (6 bases). This CDR3 spans 15 amino acids. V was clipped by 6 bases and J by 5 bases, with 17 bases between them. Germline CDR1 reads SNHLY; CDR2 reads FYNNEI. For the CDR3, the DNA is TGTGCCAGCAGCTCCAACTACAGGGACTATCAGCCCCAGCATTTT. Amino acids: CASSSNYRDYQPQHF.

V is TRBV10-1 and J is TRBJ2-1; 7 nucleotides agree with TRBD2. The CDR3 runs to 15 residues. Germline-derived CDR1 and CDR2 are WNHNN and SYGVQD (reference sequence). With 4 bases clipped from V and 3 bases from J, the junction kept 6 bases outside the gene matches. CDR3 DNA: TGCGCCAGCAGTGCGGGGGTAGCGGGCTACAATGAGCAGTTCTTC. Translation gives CASSAGVAGYNEQFF.

This clone was detected once. The chain links TRBV4-1 to TRBJ2-2; perhaps D is TRBD1 or TRBD2 (5 bases each). With 1 base removed from V and 1 base from J, the gap between germline ends came to 13 bases. The length of the CDR3 is 17 residues. Looked up from germline, CDR1 is MGHRA and CDR2 is YSYEKL. CDR3 residues: CASSQVTGTGNTGELFF. In nucleotides, the CDR3 is TGCGCCAGCAGCCAAGTAACCGGGACGGGGAACACCGGGGAGCTGTTTTTT.

This clone has more than one count but fewer than ten. The chain carries TRBV28 and TRBJ1-5; D is undetermined. Germline loops: CDR1 MDHEN, CDR2 SYDVKM. The V end lost 2 bases, the J end lost 7 bases, and 9 bases lay between the germline ends. This CDR3 region has 13 residues. The CDR3 nucleotides read TGTGCCAGCAGTTTAGTAATTGGGCAGCCCCAGCATTTT. It codes for CASSLVIGQPQHF.

This clone came up a few times. J is TRBJ2-4 and V is TRBV6-6, with a weak D call TRBD2 (5 bases). The CDR3 runs 12 residues. Germline CDR1 MNHNY, CDR2 SVGAGI (reference sequence). Deletions cut 8 bases from V and 8 bases from J, with 13 bases between. The DNA for the CDR3 is TGTGCCAGCTCCCTAGCAATGGACATTCAGTACTTC. Its translation: CASSLAMDIQYF.

CDR3 bases: TGCGCCAGCAGCATGGGGGCCACTGAAGCTTTCTTT. It specifies CASSMGATEAFF. The rearrangement uses TRBV5-1 and TRBJ1-1; D might be TRBD1 (6 bases). Germline V lookup: CDR1 SGHRS, CDR2 YFSETQ. Trimming left V 4 bases short and J 4 bases short, with 8 bases between. The CDR3 has 12 residues.

This chain links TRBV30 with TRBJ1-5; maybe TRBD1 (5 bases). Trimming removed 1 base at V and 2 bases at J, with 6 bases between. The CDR3 runs 13 residues. Looked up from germline, CDR1 is GTSNPN and CDR2 is SVGIG (reference sequence). CDR3 sequence: CAWSGGGNQPQHF. For the CDR3, the DNA is TGTGCCTGGAGTGGAGGGGGCAATCAGCCCCAGCATTTT.

The chain combines TRBV4-1 with TRBJ2-7; perhaps D is TRBD1 or TRBD2 (5 bases each). This CDR3 is 13 amino acids long. Germline CDR1 reads MGHRA; CDR2 reads YSYEKL. The germline V and J ends were trimmed by 4 bases and 3 bases, with 10 bases remaining between them. CDR3: CASSRGAVYEQYF. The DNA for the CDR3 is TGCGCCAGCAGCCGAGGGGCCGTCTACGAGCAGTACTTC.

CDR3 region: CASSLAWGDEQYF. The CDR3 DNA is TGTGCCAGCAGCTTAGCGTGGGGAGACGAGCAGTACTTC. The V call is TRBV7-2, the J call TRBJ2-7; D possibly corresponds to TRBD2 (5 bases). CDR1 and CDR2 from the germline V gene are SGHTA and FQGNSA. V lost 0 bases and J lost 5, with 8 bases in between. The CDR3 is 13 residues long.

The V gene is TRBV4-2, the J gene TRBJ2-4, with TRBD1 as a possible D gene (5 bases). Trimming cost V 8 bases and J 9 bases, with 17 bases left between them. Germline CDR1 and CDR2: LGHNA and YNFKEQ. The CDR3 consists of 13 residues. The CDR3 nucleotides read TGTGCCAGCGGTGGGGCCGAGCGCGGCATTCAGTACTTC. Translation: CASGGAERGIQYF.

The chain employs TRBV6-6 and TRBJ2-5; D is undetermined. Germline CDR1 reads MNHNY; CDR2 reads SVGAGI (reference sequence). This CDR3 region has 15 residues. The V and J ends lost 1 base and 2 bases respectively, with 11 bases between them. The CDR3 region is CASSYFGASQETQYF. The CDR3 DNA follows: TGTGCCAGCAGTTACTTCGGTGCCTCGCAAGAGACCCAGTACTTC.

The chain combines TRBV2 with TRBJ2-3, with a weak D call TRBD1 (6 bases). Trimming took 6 bases from V and 9 from J, leaving 16 bases between them. The germline V gene encodes CDR1 SNHLY and CDR2 FYNNEI. The CDR3 covers 13 residues. The CDR3 DNA reads as TGTGCCAGCAGAACACAGGGCTTTGGCACGCAGTATTTT. This sequence encodes CASRTQGFGTQYF.

The rearrangement links TRBV29-1 to TRBJ2-7; tentatively, D is TRBD1 (5 bases). The CDR3 consists of 12 residues. V was trimmed by 6 bases and J by 3 bases, leaving 12 bases between them. In germline, CDR1 is SQVTM, CDR2 ANQGSEA. The CDR3 spells CSVATDLYEQYF. The CDR3 bases are TGCAGCGTCGCGACAGACCTCTACGAGCAGTACTTC.

This clone was picked up one time. This chain links TRBV9 with TRBJ2-7; 10 bases match TRBD2. The V gene's germline CDR1 is SGDLS and CDR2 YYNGEE. The CDR3 has 15 residues. After removal of 0 bases from V and 5 bases from J, the junction contained 5 bases not matched to a gene. The CDR3 DNA is TGTGCCAGCAGCGTAGGAAGCGGGAGGGCTAACGAGCAGTACTTC. This codes for CASSVGSGRANEQYF.

V usage is TRBV19 and J usage is TRBJ1-5; D may be TRBD1 (5 bases). Germline V gene lookup returns CDR1 LNHDA and CDR2 SQIVND (reference sequence). V lost 6 bases, J lost 5 bases, and 11 bases lay in between. This CDR3 has 13 residues. The CDR3 bases are TGTGCCAGTAGCCAATACAGGTATCAGCCCCAGCATTTT. Translated: CASSQYRYQPQHF.

This clone is a singleton in its sample. This chain uses TRBV7-6 with TRBJ2-3; D possibly corresponds to TRBD2 (5 bases). Germline lookup yields CDR1 SGHVS and CDR2 FNYEAQ. CDR3 length: 14 residues. The V and J ends lost 5 bases and 4 bases respectively, with 13 bases between them. CDR3 region: CASSPRGGADTQYF. CDR3 DNA: TGTGCCAGCAGCCCCCGTGGAGGTGCAGATACGCAGTATTTT.